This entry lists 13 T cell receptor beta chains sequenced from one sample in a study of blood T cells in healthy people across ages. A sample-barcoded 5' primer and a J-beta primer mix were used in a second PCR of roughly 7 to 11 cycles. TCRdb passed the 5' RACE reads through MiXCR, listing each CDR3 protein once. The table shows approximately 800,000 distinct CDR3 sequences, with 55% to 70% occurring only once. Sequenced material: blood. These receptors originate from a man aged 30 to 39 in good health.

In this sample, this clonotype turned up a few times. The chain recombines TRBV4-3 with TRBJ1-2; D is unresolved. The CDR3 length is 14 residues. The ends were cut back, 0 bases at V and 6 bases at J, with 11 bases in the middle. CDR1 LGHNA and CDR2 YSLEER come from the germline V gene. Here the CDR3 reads CASSQEESVHGYTF. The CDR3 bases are TGCGCCAGCAGCCAAGAGGAGTCCGTCCATGGCTACACCTTC.

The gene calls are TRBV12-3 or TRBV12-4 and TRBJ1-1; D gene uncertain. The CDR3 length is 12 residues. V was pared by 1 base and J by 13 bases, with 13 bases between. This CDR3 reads CASSLVGANVFF. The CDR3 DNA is TGTGCCAGCAGTTTAGTGGGAGCGAACGTTTTCTTT.

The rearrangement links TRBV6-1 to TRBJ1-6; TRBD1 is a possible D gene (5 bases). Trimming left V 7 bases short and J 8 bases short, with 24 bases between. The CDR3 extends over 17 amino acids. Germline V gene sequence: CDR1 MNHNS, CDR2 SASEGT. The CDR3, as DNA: TGTGCCAGCAATCCCGGAATCGGTAGGGGTTGGGATTCACCCCTCCACTTT. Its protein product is CASNPGIGRGWDSPLHF.

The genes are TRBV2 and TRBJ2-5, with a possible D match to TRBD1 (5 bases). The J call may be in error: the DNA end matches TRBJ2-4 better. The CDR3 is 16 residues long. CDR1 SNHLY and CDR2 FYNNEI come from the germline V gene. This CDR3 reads CASSGFVGQGLHIQYF. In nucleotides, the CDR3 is TGTGCCAGCAGTGGTTTTGTAGGACAAGGTCTCCACATTCAGTACTTC.

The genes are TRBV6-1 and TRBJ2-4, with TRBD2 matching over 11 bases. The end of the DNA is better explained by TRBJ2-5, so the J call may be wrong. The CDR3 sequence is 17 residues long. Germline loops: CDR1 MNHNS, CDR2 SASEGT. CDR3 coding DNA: TGTGCCAGCAGAGGTTCTCAGGGACTAGCGGCGGAGGAGACCCAGTACTTC. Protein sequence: CASRGSQGLAAEETQYF.

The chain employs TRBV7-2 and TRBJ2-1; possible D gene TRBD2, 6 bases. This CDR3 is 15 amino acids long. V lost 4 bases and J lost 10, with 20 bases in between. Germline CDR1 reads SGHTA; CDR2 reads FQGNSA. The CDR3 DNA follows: TGTGCCAGCAGCTACCGACACGGGAGAGGCACCGAGCAGTTCTTC. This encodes CASSYRHGRGTEQFF.

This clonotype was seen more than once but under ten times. CDR3 nucleotides: TGTGCCAGCAGCTTAGGTCCGTGGTTGGACACCGGGGAGCTGTTTTTT. Its translation: CASSLGPWLDTGELFF. The gene calls are TRBV7-2 and TRBJ2-2; D gene uncertain. CDR3 size: 16 residues. Germline V gives CDR1 SGHTA, CDR2 FQGNSA. Trimming took 1 base from V and 3 from J, leaving 12 bases between them.

The CDR3 region is CASSPEGVSTDTQYF. The DNA for the CDR3 is TGTGCCAGCAGCCCCGAGGGGGTTTCGACAGATACGCAGTATTTT. This sequence joins TRBV7-3 and TRBJ2-3; possible D gene TRBD1, 6 bases. Germline V lookup: CDR1 SGHTA, CDR2 FQGTGA. CDR3 length: 15 residues. Deletions cut 5 bases from V and 3 bases from J, with 15 bases between.

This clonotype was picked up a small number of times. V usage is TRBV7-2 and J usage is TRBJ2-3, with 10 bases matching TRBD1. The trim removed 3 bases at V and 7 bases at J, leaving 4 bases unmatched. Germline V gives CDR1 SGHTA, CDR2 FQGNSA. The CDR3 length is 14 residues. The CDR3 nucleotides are TGTGCCAGCAGCTTTCGGGACAGGGGTAATACGCAGTATTTT. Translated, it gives CASSFRDRGNTQYF. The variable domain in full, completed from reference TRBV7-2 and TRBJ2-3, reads GAGVSQSPSNKVTEKGKDVELRCDPISGHTALYWYRQSLGQGLEFLIYFQGNSAPDKSGLPSDRFSAERTGGSVSTLTIQRTQQEDSAVYLCASSFRDRGNTQYFGPGTRLTVL.

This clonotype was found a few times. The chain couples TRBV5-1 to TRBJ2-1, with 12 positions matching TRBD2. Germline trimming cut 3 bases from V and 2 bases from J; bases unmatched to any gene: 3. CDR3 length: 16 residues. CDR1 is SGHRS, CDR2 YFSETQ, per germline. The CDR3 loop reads CASSSPSGRAYNEQFF. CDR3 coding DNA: TGCGCCAGCAGCTCCCCTAGCGGGAGGGCCTACAATGAGCAGTTCTTC.

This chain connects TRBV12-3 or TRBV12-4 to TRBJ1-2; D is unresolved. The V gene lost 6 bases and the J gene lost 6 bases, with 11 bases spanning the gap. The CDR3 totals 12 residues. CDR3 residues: CASSLYVDGYTF. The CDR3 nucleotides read TGTGCCAGCAGCCTATACGTGGATGGCTACACCTTC.

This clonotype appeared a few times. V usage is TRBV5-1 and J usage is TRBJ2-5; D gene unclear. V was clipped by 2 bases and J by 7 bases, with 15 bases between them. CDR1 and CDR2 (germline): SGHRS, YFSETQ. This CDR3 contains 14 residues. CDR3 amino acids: CASSFPGDPRTQYF. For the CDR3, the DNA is TGCGCCAGCAGCTTCCCGGGCGACCCGCGGACCCAGTACTTC.

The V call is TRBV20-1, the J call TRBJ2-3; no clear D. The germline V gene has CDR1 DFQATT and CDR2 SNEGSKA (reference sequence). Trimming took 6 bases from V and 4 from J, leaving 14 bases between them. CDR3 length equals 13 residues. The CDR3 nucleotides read TGCAGTGCCCCTCGGCCGGGCCCAGATACGCAGTATTTT. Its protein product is CSAPRPGPDTQYF.